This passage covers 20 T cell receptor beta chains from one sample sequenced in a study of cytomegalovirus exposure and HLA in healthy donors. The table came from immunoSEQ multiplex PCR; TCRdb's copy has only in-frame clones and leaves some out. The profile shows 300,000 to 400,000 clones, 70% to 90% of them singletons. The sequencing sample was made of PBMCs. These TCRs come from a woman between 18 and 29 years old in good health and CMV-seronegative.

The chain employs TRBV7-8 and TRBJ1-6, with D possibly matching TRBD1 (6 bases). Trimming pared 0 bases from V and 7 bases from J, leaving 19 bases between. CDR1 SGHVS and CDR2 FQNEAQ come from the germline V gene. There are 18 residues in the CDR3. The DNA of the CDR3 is TGTGCCAGCAGCTTAGCGGGGTTGGTGCAGGGGCTGAATTCACCCCTCCACTTT. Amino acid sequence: CASSLAGLVQGLNSPLHF.

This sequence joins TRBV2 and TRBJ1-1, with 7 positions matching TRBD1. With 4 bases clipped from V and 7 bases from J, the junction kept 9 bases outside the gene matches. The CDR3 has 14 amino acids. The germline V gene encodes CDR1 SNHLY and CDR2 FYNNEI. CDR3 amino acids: CASSGGRDSLEAFF. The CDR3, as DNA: TGTGCCAGCAGTGGGGGTCGGGACAGTCTTGAAGCTTTCTTT.

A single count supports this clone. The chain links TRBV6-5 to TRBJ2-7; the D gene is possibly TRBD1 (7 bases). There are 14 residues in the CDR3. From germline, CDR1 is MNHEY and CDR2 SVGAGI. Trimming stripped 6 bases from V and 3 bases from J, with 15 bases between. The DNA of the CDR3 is TGTGCCAGCAGCCGAGCCAGGGGGGTCTACGAGCAGTACTTC. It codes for CASSRARGVYEQYF.

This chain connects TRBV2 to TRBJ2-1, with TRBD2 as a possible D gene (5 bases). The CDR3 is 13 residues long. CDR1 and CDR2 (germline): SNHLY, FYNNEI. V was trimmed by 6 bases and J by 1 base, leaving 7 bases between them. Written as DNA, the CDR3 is TGTGCCAGCAGGGACTTATCCTACAATGAGCAGTTCTTC. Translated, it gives CASRDLSYNEQFF.

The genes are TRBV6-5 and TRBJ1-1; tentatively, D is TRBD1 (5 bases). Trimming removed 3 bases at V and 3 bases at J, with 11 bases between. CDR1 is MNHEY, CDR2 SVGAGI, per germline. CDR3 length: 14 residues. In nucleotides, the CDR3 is TGTGCCAGCAGTTATTGGGGCACGGACACTGAAGCTTTCTTT. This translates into CASSYWGTDTEAFF.

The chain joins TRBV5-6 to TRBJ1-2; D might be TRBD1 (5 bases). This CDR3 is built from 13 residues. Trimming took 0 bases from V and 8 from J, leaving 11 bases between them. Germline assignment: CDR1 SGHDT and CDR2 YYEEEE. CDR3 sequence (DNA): TGTGCCAGCAGCTTGGGACAGAGAAGCGGCTACACCTTC. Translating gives CASSLGQRSGYTF.

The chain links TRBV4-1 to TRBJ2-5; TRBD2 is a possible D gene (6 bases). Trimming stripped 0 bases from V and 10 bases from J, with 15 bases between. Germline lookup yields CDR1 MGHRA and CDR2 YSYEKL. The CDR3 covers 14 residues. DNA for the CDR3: TGCGCCAGCAGCCAAGAGAGACAGTCGGGGGACCAGTACTTC. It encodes CASSQERQSGDQYF.

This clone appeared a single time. The CDR3 nucleotides are TGCAGCCTTACACCTATAAAGGGGCGAACTGGAAACACCATATATTTT. Amino acid sequence: CSLTPIKGRTGNTIYF. The rearrangement links TRBV29-1 to TRBJ1-3; a possible D gene is TRBD1 (5 bases). The CDR3 loop spans 16 amino acids. Trimming took 8 bases from V and 2 from J, leaving 22 bases between them. The germline CDR1 and CDR2 sequences are SQVTM and ANQGSEA.

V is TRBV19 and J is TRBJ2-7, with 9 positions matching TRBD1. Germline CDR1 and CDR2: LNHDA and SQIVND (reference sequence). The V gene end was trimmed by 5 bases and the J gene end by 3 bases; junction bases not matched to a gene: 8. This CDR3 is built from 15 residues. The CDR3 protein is CASSPPGTGFYEQYF. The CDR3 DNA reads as TGTGCCAGTAGTCCTCCAGGGACAGGGTTCTACGAGCAGTACTTC.

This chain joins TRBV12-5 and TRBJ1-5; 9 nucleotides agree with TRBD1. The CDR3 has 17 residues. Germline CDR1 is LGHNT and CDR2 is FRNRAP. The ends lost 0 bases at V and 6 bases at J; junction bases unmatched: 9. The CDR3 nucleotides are TGTGCTAGTGGTTTGGTAGGAAAACAGGGGGCTGGTCAGCCCCAGCATTTT. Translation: CASGLVGKQGAGQPQHF.

CDR3 sequence reads: CASSDEAGHEQFF. As DNA, the CDR3 is TGTGCCAGCAGTGACGAAGCGGGTCATGAGCAGTTCTTC. The chain is built from TRBV6-4 and TRBJ2-1, with TRBD2 as a possible D gene (6 bases). V was shortened by 2 bases and J by 8 bases, with 10 bases between the two germline ends. The length of the CDR3 is 13 residues. From germline, CDR1 is MRHNA and CDR2 SNTAGT.

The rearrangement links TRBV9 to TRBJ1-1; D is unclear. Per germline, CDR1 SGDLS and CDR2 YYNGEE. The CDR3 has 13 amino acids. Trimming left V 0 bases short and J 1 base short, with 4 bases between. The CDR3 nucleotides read TGTGCCAGCAGCGTAGCCGGGAACACTGAAGCTTTCTTT. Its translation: CASSVAGNTEAFF.

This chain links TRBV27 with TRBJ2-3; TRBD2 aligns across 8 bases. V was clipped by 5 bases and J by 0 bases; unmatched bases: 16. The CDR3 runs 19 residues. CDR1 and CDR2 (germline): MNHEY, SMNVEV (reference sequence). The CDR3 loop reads CASSPYPIRLASSTDTQYF. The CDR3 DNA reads TGTGCCAGCAGTCCCTATCCTATCAGACTAGCGTCTAGCACAGATACGCAGTATTTT.

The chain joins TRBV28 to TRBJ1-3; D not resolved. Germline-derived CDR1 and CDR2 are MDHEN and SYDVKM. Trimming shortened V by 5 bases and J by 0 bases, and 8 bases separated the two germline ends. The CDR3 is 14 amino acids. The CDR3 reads CASSRWSSGNTIYF. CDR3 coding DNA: TGTGCCAGCAGTCGGTGGAGCTCTGGAAACACCATATATTTT.

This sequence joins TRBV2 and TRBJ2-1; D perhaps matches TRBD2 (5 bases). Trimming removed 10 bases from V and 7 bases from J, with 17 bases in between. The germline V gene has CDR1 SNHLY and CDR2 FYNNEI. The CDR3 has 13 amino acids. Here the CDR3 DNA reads TGTGCCATCCGCGGCGGGCCAACGAATGAGCAGTTCTTC. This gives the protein CAIRGGPTNEQFF. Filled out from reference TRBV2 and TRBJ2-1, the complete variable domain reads EPEVTQTPSHQVTQMGQEVILRCVPISNHLYFYWYRQILGQKVEFLVSFYNNEISEKSEIFDDQFSVERPDGSNFTLKIRSTKLEDSAMYFCAIRGGPTNEQFFGPGTRLTVL.

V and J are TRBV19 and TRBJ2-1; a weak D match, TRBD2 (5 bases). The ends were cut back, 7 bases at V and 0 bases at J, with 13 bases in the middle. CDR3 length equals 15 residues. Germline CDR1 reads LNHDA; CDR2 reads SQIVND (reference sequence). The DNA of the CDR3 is TGTGCCAGTAAGGCTAGCCACGCCTCCTACAATGAGCAGTTCTTC. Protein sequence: CASKASHASYNEQFF.

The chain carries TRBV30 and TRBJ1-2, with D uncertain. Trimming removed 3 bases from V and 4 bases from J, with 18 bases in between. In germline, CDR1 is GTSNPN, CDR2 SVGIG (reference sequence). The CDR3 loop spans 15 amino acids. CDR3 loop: CAWSIAGSRSYGYTF. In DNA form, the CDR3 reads TGTGCCTGGAGCATAGCGGGTAGCCGTTCCTATGGCTACACCTTC. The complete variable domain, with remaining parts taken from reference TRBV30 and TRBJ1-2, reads SQTIHQWPATLVQPVGSPLSLECTVEGTSNPNLYWYRQAAGRGLQLLFYSVGIGQISSEVPQNLSASRPQDRQFILSSKKLLLSDSGFYLCAWSIAGSRSYGYTFGSGTRLTVV.

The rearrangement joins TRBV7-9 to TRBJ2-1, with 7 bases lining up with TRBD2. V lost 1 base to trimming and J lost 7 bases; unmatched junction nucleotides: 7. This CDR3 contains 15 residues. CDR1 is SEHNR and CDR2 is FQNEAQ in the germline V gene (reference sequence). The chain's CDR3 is CASSLVGGPVNEQFF. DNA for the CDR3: TGTGCCAGCAGCTTAGTGGGAGGGCCCGTAAATGAGCAGTTCTTC.

DNA for the CDR3: TGTGCCAGCAGTTGGAGCGGGGGGTCCTACAATGAGCAGTTCTTC. Amino acid sequence: CASSWSGGSYNEQFF. The rearrangement links TRBV6-6 to TRBJ2-1, with TRBD2 matching over 9 bases. The CDR3 sequence is 15 residues long. The V gene's germline CDR1 is MNHNY and CDR2 SVGAGI (reference sequence). V dropped 4 bases and J dropped 1; count of bases not matched to a gene: 2.

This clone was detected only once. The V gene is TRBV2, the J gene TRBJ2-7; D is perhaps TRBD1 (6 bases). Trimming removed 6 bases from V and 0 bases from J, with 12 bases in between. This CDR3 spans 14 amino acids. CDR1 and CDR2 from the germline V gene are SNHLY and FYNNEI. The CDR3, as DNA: TGTGCCAGCAGAGGGAGACAGGTCTCCTACGAGCAGTACTTC. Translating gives CASRGRQVSYEQYF.